The clone carrying this T cell receptor (beta chain) was counted between two and nine times. Its target is not known. With a J-beta primer mix and a sample-barcoded 5' primer, a second PCR ran about 7 to 12 cycles. TCRdb processed the 5' RACE reads anew with MiXCR; each CDR3 protein has one entry. The repertoire holds 650,000 to 1,000,000 distinct CDR3 sequences, with around 36% as singletons. This sample was included in a study of blood T cells in healthy people across ages. A minimum of 7 million PBMCs was isolated per sample. General study findings and limits: It was held that the diversity estimates obtained from one million T cells were underestimates. CMV status of donors was not determined, possibly confounding expanded clonotype changes.

CDR3 length: 17 amino acids. Trimming removed 0 bases at V and 4 bases at J, with 16 bases between. Germline values: CDR1 LGHNA, CDR2 YSLEER. The sequenced material came from blood. The TCR comes from a man between 18 and 35 years old in good health. The chain carries TRBV4-3 and TRBJ2-1; no definite D call. The CDR3: CASSQDYLVNIYNEQFF. The CDR3 coding sequence is TGCGCCAGCAGCCAAGATTATTTGGTGAACATTTACAATGAGCAGTTCTTC.